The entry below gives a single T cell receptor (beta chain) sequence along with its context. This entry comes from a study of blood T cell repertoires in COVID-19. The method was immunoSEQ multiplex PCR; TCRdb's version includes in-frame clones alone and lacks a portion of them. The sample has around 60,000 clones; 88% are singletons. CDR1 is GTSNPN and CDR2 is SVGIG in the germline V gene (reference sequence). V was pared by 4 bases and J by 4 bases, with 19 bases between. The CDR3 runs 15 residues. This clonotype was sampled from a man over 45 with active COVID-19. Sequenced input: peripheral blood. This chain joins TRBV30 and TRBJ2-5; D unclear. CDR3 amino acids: CAWKTRNYPRETQYF. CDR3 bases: TGTGCCTGGAAAACCCGCAACTATCCGCGAGAGACCCAGTACTTC. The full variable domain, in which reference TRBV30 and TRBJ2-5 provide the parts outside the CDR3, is SQTIHQWPATLVQPVGSPLSLECTVEGTSNPNLYWYRQAAGRGLQLLFYSVGIGQISSEVPQNLSASRPQDRQFILSSKKLLLSDSGFYLCAWKTRNYPRETQYFGPGTRLLVL.